This TCR beta chain was recorded in a study of blood T cell repertoires in COVID-19. Study background: Samples representing acute and convalescent COVID-19 were sourced from the United States, Italy and Spain. T cells, B-cell-depleted T cells, or PBMCs provided the cDNA or gDNA that served as material.

Assignment of participants to cohorts was predicated upon participant-reported clinical history. Original analysis: Reference gene primer amplification yielded estimated nucleated cell counts. This table comes from immunoSEQ multiplex PCR, and its TCRdb copy is limited to in-frame clones, with some not included. The V and J calls and clone size are taken from that table; D and trimming were inferred from the DNA. Altogether some 150,000 clones are present, approximately 88% being singletons, with the ten largest covering 1.2%. The V and J ends lost 0 bases and 8 bases respectively, with 14 bases between them. The germline CDR1 and CDR2 sequences are KGHSH and LQKENI. The CDR3 length is 15 residues.

The TCR originated in a woman in her 30s with acute COVID-19. Input material: PBMCs or T cells enriched from blood (not recorded which). The chain has TRBV18 and TRBJ2-1; no reliable D call. The DNA for the CDR3 is TGTGCCAGCTCACCACCAAGCTCCCCCCGGGATGAGCAGTTCTTC. Translated, it gives CASSPPSSPRDEQFF.